The present entry profiles one T cell receptor beta chain with its context. The antigen is not known. The data belong to a study of cytomegalovirus exposure and HLA in healthy donors. Whole-study findings and limits: The dataset shows that most TCR sequences were rare, while some public TCRs occurred in many donors. Associated with cytomegalovirus, according to the listing, were some 180 TCR beta chains. According to a subsequent analysis, TCR clusters from the first cohort were inclined to appear together in the roughly 120 validation repertoires.

Method: immunoSEQ multiplex PCR; TCRdb's copy keeps in-frame clones and lacks some. The table includes a few hundred thousand clones, 75% to 95% detected once. The CDR3 has 14 amino acids. In germline, CDR1 is GTSNPN, CDR2 SVGIG (reference sequence). V lost 4 bases and J lost 3, with 15 bases in between. Sequenced sample: PBMCs. The chain is built from TRBV30 and TRBJ1-2; no firm D call. This receptor was obtained from a woman aged 18-29 years in good health and CMV-seronegative. The chain's CDR3 is CAWTHSPRDYGYTF. CDR3 nucleotides: TGTGCCTGGACACACTCCCCTAGAGACTATGGCTACACCTTC. The full variable domain, its missing parts supplied by reference TRBV30 and TRBJ1-2, is SQTIHQWPATLVQPVGSPLSLECTVEGTSNPNLYWYRQAAGRGLQLLFYSVGIGQISSEVPQNLSASRPQDRQFILSSKKLLLSDSGFYLCAWTHSPRDYGYTFGSGTRLTVV.